This passage covers 12 T cell receptor beta chains from one sample sequenced in a study of T-cell memory formation after mild COVID-19. MiXCR was run by TCRdb on the 5' RACE reads, yielding one entry per CDR3 protein. The sample includes fewer than 400,000 distinct CDR3 sequences, 10% to 15% of them seen just once. The sample was PBMCs or a T cell subset sorted from them (not recorded which). Receptors originate from a man younger than 35 who had mild COVID-19 (a few samples of this study predate the infection). Cell type and time point are not known.

The rearrangement joins TRBV12-5 to TRBJ2-3, with 9 bases that match TRBD2. This CDR3 contains 20 residues. Germline assignment: CDR1 LGHNT and CDR2 FRNRAP. The junction had 17 bases not matched to a gene; V was cut back by 2 bases and J by 2 bases. CDR3 nucleotide sequence: TGTGCTAGTGGTTTGTACGCTCGGGGGCTAGCGGGGACCCACACAGATACGCAGTATTTT. Translated: CASGLYARGLAGTHTDTQYF. Based on the CDR3 plus reference TRBV12-5 and TRBJ2-3, the full variable domain is DARVTQTPRHKVTEMGQEVTMRCQPILGHNTVFWYRQTMMQGLELLAYFRNRAPLDDSGMPKDRFSAEMPDATLATLKIQPSEPRDSAVYFCASGLYARGLAGTHTDTQYFGPGTRLTVL.

This clonotype was detected ten times or more. This chain uses TRBV12-3 or TRBV12-4 with TRBJ1-5; 7 positions agree with TRBD1. V was clipped by 3 bases and J by 7 bases; unmatched bases: 9. The CDR3 spans 15 residues. In nucleotides, the CDR3 is TGTGCCAGCAGTTTCAGTGACAGGGCAACACAGCCCCAGCATTTT. The encoded protein is CASSFSDRATQPQHF.

There are a few counts of this clonotype. This sequence joins TRBV6-2 or TRBV6-3 and TRBJ2-5, with D perhaps matching TRBD2 (6 bases). The CDR3 has 13 amino acids. Looked up from germline, CDR1 is MNHEY and CDR2 is SVGEGT. V gave up 6 bases and J gave up 5 bases, with 13 bases separating them. For the CDR3, the DNA is TGTGCCAGCAGGACGGGGGAGATGGAGACCCAGTACTTC. Protein sequence: CASRTGEMETQYF.

The chain carries TRBV21-1 and TRBJ2-7; whether TRBD1, the table's D call, matches the DNA was not checked. TRBV21-1 is designated a pseudogene. The CDR3 sequence is 14 residues long. In DNA form, the CDR3 reads TGTGCCAGCAGCGGCCGGACAGGGGGCCACGAGCAGTACGTC. Protein product: CASSGRTGGHEQYV.

This clonotype has just a few counts. The chain combines TRBV5-1 with TRBJ2-2; 7 nucleotides line up with TRBD2. This CDR3 comprises 17 residues. CDR1 is SGHRS, CDR2 YFSETQ, per germline. V was clipped by 1 base and J by 5 bases; unmatched bases: 11. CDR3 in DNA: TGCGCCAGCAGCTTGTGGAAGCGGGGCAGCCATACCGGGGAGCTGTTTTTT. Protein sequence: CASSLWKRGSHTGELFF.

This clonotype has only a few counts. The chain recombines TRBV20-1 with TRBJ2-7, with D perhaps TRBD2 (5 bases). The CDR3 spans 13 residues. With 0 bases removed from V and 4 bases from J, the gap between germline ends came to 10 bases. Germline V gene data show CDR1 as DFQATT and CDR2 as SNEGSKA (reference sequence). CDR3 nucleotide sequence: TGCAGTGCTAGAGATCCGAGAGGGTACGAGCAGTACGTC. Its translation: CSARDPRGYEQYV.

There are a few counts of this clonotype. V and J are TRBV6-2 or TRBV6-3 and TRBJ2-7; unclear D gene. CDR3 size: 12 residues. Trimming left V 5 bases short and J 3 bases short, with 8 bases between. Germline V CDR1 and CDR2: MNHEY, SVGEGT. The CDR3 DNA follows: TGTGCCAGCAGTGCGGTAAACTACGAGCAGTACGTC. This gives the protein CASSAVNYEQYV.

This clonotype was found a few times. This chain links TRBV29-1 with TRBJ1-2; the D is unclear. Germline V CDR1 and CDR2: SQVTM, ANQGSEA. The CDR3 length is 13 residues. Trimming cost V 2 bases and J 4 bases, with 11 bases left between them. The CDR3 DNA follows: TGCAGCGTTGAACAGATTGATGCCTATGGCTACACCTTC. As protein: CSVEQIDAYGYTF. Full variable domain (rest looked up from reference TRBV29-1 and TRBJ1-2): SAVISQKPSRDICQRGTSLTIQCQVDSQVTMMFWYRQQPGQSLTLIATANQGSEATYESGFVIDKFPISRPNLTFSTLTVSNMSPEDSSIYLCSVEQIDAYGYTFGSGTRLTVV.

The sample holds many counts of this clonotype. The V and J genes are TRBV12-3 or TRBV12-4 and TRBJ2-3, with D possibly matching TRBD2 (6 bases). The ends were cut back, 11 bases at V and 0 bases at J, with 12 bases in the middle. The CDR3 totals 13 residues. The CDR3 sequence is CASARDSTDTQYF. CDR3 coding DNA: TGTGCCTCGGCGCGGGACAGCACAGATACGCAGTATTTT.

This clonotype was seen more than once but under ten times. The genes are TRBV6-2 or TRBV6-3 and TRBJ2-7; D is ambiguous. The V and J ends lost 2 bases and 4 bases respectively, with 6 bases between them. This CDR3 is 12 amino acids long. Germline V gene sequence: CDR1 MNHEY, CDR2 SVGEGT. The CDR3 protein is CASSYGRYEQYV. DNA for the CDR3: TGTGCCAGCAGTTACGGCCGTTACGAGCAGTACGTC.

The table lists this clonotype with a few counts. The chain joins TRBV28 to TRBJ2-1; tentative D call: TRBD2 (5 bases). Germline values: CDR1 MDHEN, CDR2 SYDVKM. The CDR3 consists of 13 residues. Trimming removed 4 bases from V and 11 bases from J, with 15 bases in between. The CDR3, as DNA: TGTGCCAGCAGTTCCATCAGGACGGGGAAGCAGTTCTTC. It specifies CASSSIRTGKQFF.

The chain is built from TRBV18 and TRBJ1-2; D not resolved. The CDR3 contains 13 residues. V lost 2 bases to trimming and J lost 4 bases, with 8 bases between them. The germline CDR1 and CDR2 sequences are KGHSH and LQKENI. CDR3 sequence reads: CASSPDGGYGYTF. In DNA, the CDR3 is TGTGCCAGCTCACCAGACGGAGGCTATGGCTACACCTTC.